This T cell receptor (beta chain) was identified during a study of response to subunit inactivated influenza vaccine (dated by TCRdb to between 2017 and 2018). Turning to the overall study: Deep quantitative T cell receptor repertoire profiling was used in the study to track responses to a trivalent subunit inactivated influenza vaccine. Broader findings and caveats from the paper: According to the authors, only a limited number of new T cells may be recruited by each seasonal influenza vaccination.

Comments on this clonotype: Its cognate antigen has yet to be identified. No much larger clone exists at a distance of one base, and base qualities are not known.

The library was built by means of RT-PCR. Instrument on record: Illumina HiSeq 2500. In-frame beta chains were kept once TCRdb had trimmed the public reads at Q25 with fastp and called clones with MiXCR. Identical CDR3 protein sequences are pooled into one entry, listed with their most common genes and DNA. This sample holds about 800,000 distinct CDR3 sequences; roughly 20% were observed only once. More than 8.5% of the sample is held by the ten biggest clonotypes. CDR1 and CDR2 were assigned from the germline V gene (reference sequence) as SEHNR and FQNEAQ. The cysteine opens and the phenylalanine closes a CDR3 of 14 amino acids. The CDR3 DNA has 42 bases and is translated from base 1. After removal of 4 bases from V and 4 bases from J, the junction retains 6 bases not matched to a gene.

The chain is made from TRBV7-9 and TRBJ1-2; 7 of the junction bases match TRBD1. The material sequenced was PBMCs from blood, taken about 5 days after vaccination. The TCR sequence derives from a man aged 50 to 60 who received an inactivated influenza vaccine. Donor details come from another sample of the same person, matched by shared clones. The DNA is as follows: TGTGCCAGCAGCTCGACAGGGAGGGGCTATGGCTACACCTTC. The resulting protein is CASSSTGRGYGYTF.